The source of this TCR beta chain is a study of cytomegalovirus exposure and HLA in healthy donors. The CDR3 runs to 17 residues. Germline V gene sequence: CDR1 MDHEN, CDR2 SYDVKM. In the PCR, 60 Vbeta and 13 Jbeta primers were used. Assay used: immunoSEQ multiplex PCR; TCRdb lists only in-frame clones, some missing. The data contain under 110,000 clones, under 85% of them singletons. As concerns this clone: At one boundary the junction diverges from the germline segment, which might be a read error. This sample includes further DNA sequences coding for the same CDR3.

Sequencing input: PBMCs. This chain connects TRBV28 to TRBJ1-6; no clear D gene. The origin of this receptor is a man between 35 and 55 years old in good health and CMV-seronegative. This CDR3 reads CASSSSAHSSYNSPLHF. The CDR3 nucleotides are TGTGCCAGCAGTTCGTCGGCCCACAGCTCCTATAATTCCCCCCTCCACTTT.